This entry concerns a single T cell receptor beta chain. What it recognizes is unknown. CDR3 length: 13 residues. V lost 5 bases to trimming and J lost 7 bases; unmatched junction nucleotides: 6. Looked up from germline, CDR1 is SQVTM and CDR2 is ANQGSEA. This PCR relied on a set of 60 Vbeta primers and 13 Jbeta primers. Generated by immunoSEQ multiplex PCR, the TCRdb table keeps only in-frame clones and is missing some. The profile shows 90,000 to 150,000 clones, just under 75% of them singletons. The entry originates in a study of cytomegalovirus exposure and HLA in healthy donors. Study-wide results and caveats: Later analysis showed TCR association rates varying by HLA locus, highest for DRB1 and lowest for HLA-C. In a later analysis, common viral pathogens appeared linked to several of the most significant clusters.

Specimen: PBMCs. This TCR came from a human donor in good health. The genes are TRBV29-1 and TRBJ2-1; TRBD1 matches at 9 bases. In DNA, the CDR3 is TGCAGCGTTAAGACAGGGGGAGTTAATGAGCAGTTCTTC. This gives the protein CSVKTGGVNEQFF.